This is a list of T cell receptor beta chains from one sample in a study of T cells in Graves' hyperthyroidism and ophthalmopathy. TCRdb passed the multiplex PCR reads through MiXCR, listing each CDR3 protein once. The data contain around 660,000 distinct CDR3 sequences, roughly 46% of them singletons. Sequenced sample: peripheral blood or thyroid tissue (not recorded which). These TCRs come from an adult man with Graves' disease, either hyperthyroidism or ophthalmopathy (not recorded which). Both conserved end residues are part of each CDR3. A D gene is named only where the DNA matches it firmly. Clone size, where shown, is once, few, many, or a class for clones that have expanded.

d_call: -; cdr3_length: 13; v_call: TRBV12-3/TRBV12-4; clone_size: many; j_call: TRBJ1-6; cdr3_nt: TGTGCCAGCAGTTTAGCGTCAAATTCACCCCTCCACTTT; cdr3_aa: CASSLASNSPLHF
d_call: TRBD2; cdr3_length: 13; v_call: TRBV10-2; clone_size: -; j_call: TRBJ2-7; cdr3_nt: TGCGCCACCAAGGCGGGACTAGTCGACGAGCAGTACTTC; cdr3_aa: CATKAGLVDEQYF
d_call: -; cdr3_length: 14; v_call: TRBV2; clone_size: -; j_call: TRBJ1-4; cdr3_nt: TGTGCCAGCAGCCAAGTTGCAACTAATGAAAAACTGTTTTTT; cdr3_aa: CASSQVATNEKLFF
d_call: -; cdr3_length: 15; v_call: TRBV10-3; clone_size: many; j_call: TRBJ1-1; cdr3_nt: TGTGCCATCAGGCTGACAGGTGAGGGTGGCACTGAAGCTTTCTTT; cdr3_aa: CAIRLTGEGGTEAFF
d_call: -; cdr3_length: 15; v_call: TRBV4-1; clone_size: -; j_call: TRBJ2-5; cdr3_nt: TGCGCCAGCAGCCAAGGGGCGTTGTACCAAGAGACCCAGTACTTC; cdr3_aa: CASSQGALYQETQYF
d_call: -; cdr3_length: 15; v_call: TRBV24-1; clone_size: few; j_call: TRBJ2-5; cdr3_nt: TGTGCCAGCACTCTATACCGGGACACCCAAGAGACCCAGTACTTC; cdr3_aa: CASTLYRDTQETQYF
d_call: -; cdr3_length: 16; v_call: TRBV25-1; clone_size: -; j_call: TRBJ2-5; cdr3_nt: TGTGCCAGCAGTGAACCGGACAGACCGTTCCAAGAGACCCAGTACTTC; cdr3_aa: CASSEPDRPFQETQYF
d_call: TRBD1; cdr3_length: 15; v_call: TRBV7-2; clone_size: -; j_call: TRBJ2-7; cdr3_nt: TGTGCCAGCAGCCCCGACAGGGCCAGCTCCTACAAGCAGTACTTC; cdr3_aa: CASSPDRASSYKQYF
d_call: TRBD1; cdr3_length: 15; v_call: TRBV20-1; clone_size: -; j_call: TRBJ1-5; cdr3_nt: TGCAGTGCCAGTACCCCGACAGGGGGAATTCAGCCCCAGCATTTT; cdr3_aa: CSASTPTGGIQPQHF
d_call: -; cdr3_length: 14; v_call: TRBV7-9; clone_size: -; j_call: TRBJ1-1; cdr3_nt: TGTGCCAGCAGCTTGGGACGGAAAGACACTGAAGCTTTCTTT; cdr3_aa: CASSLGRKDTEAFF
d_call: -; cdr3_length: 14; v_call: TRBV7-3; clone_size: -; j_call: TRBJ1-4; cdr3_nt: TGTGCCAGCAGCTACCTCGGGGGCGTTGAAAAACTGTTTTTT; cdr3_aa: CASSYLGGVEKLFF
d_call: TRBD2; cdr3_length: 18; v_call: TRBV24-1; clone_size: few; j_call: TRBJ2-7; cdr3_nt: TGTGCCACCAGTGACGCCGGGACTAGCGGGACCCATCTTGGCGAGCAGTACTTC; cdr3_aa: CATSDAGTSGTHLGEQYF